Presented here are 9 T cell receptor beta chains from one specimen sequenced in a study of OX40 agonist ivuxolimab in advanced cancers. Data came from immunoSEQ multiplex PCR; TCRdb stores just in-frame clones and leaves some out. Of about 64,000 clones detected, around 90% appear once; the ten largest clones hold approximately 1.4%. The sequencing here drew on CD4+ or CD8+ T cells sorted from blood, taken in a trial of the OX40 agonist ivuxolimab. Source of these receptors: an adult with an advanced solid tumor such as melanoma, head and neck, liver or kidney cancer.

The chain is built from TRBV19 and TRBJ2-7, with 8 bases fitting TRBD1. The trim removed 5 bases at V and 7 bases at J, leaving 10 bases unmatched. This CDR3 spans 14 amino acids. From germline, CDR1 is LNHDA and CDR2 SQIVND (reference sequence). The chain's CDR3 is CASSDQGASYEQYF. The DNA of the CDR3 is TGTGCCAGTAGTGACCAGGGGGCTTCGTATGAGCAGTACTTC.

The genes are TRBV19 and TRBJ1-2; D may be TRBD1 (5 bases). Trimming took off 7 bases at V and 4 bases at J, with 25 bases between the two ends. The CDR3 runs to 17 residues. Germline assignment: CDR1 LNHDA and CDR2 SQIVND (reference sequence). The CDR3 region is CASTKLITGIMGYGYTF. As DNA, the CDR3 is TGTGCCAGTACTAAACTAATCACAGGAATAATGGGCTATGGCTACACCTTC.

The chain recombines TRBV4-3 with TRBJ2-1, with D possibly being TRBD2 (6 bases). The V and J ends lost 4 bases and 9 bases respectively, with 19 bases between them. This CDR3 spans 15 amino acids. Germline loops: CDR1 LGHNA, CDR2 YSLEER. The CDR3 DNA reads TGCGCCAGCAGCCCCTCCCCCACTAGCAATCGTGAGCAGTTCTTC. As protein: CASSPSPTSNREQFF.

The rearrangement joins TRBV7-9 to TRBJ2-1, with 7 nucleotides matching TRBD2. Trimming took 4 bases from V and 10 from J; bases not matched to a gene: 7. Per germline, CDR1 SEHNR and CDR2 FQNEAQ (reference sequence). CDR3 length equals 13 residues. CDR3 bases: TGTGCCAGCAGCTCCGGACTAGTGAGCGAGCAGTTCTTC. Its translation is CASSSGLVSEQFF.

The chain recombines TRBV2 with TRBJ2-7; tentative D call: TRBD1 (6 bases). The germline V gene has CDR1 SNHLY and CDR2 FYNNEI. V was clipped by 8 bases and J by 3 bases, with 14 bases between them. This CDR3 spans 13 amino acids. The CDR3 DNA sequence: TGTGCCAGCCGGGGACAAACTCACTACGAGCAGTACTTC. Translation gives CASRGQTHYEQYF.

The chain is built from TRBV5-1 and TRBJ2-2; 8 bases match TRBD2. The CDR3 length is 16 residues. CDR1 and CDR2 from the germline V gene are SGHRS and YFSETQ. Trimming removed 0 bases from V and 6 bases from J; junction bases left unmatched: 7. The DNA of the CDR3 is TGCGCCAGCAGCTTGGGCCCATCCGGGGGGGCCGGGGAGCTGTTTTTT. Translated, it gives CASSLGPSGGAGELFF.

The chain couples TRBV7-3 to TRBJ2-1, with a weak D call TRBD1 (7 bases). The V and J ends lost 4 bases and 6 bases respectively, with 13 bases between them. This CDR3 has 14 residues. The germline CDR1 and CDR2 sequences are SGHTA and FQGTGA. The CDR3 here is CASSSGGSTNEQFF. Here the CDR3 DNA reads TGTGCCAGCAGCTCAGGGGGGAGTACCAATGAGCAGTTCTTC.

The chain joins TRBV5-1 to TRBJ2-5; D unclear. The CDR3 contains 13 residues. The V end lost 1 base, the J end lost 5 bases, and 9 bases lay between the germline ends. Germline CDR1 reads SGHRS; CDR2 reads YFSETQ. For the CDR3, the DNA is TGCGCCAGCAGCTTGCCTAGTAAGGAGACCCAGTACTTC. It translates to CASSLPSKETQYF. Looking up the rest from reference TRBV5-1 and TRBJ2-5 gives the full variable domain: KAGVTQTPRYLIKTRGQQVTLSCSPISGHRSVSWYQQTPGQGLQFLFEYFSETQRNKGNFPGRFSGRQFSNSRSEMNVSTLELGDSALYLCASSLPSKETQYFGPGTRLLVL.

The chain employs TRBV5-1 and TRBJ2-3, with D maybe TRBD1 (6 bases). Germline CDR1 is SGHRS and CDR2 is YFSETQ. V gave up 3 bases and J gave up 3 bases, with 17 bases separating them. This CDR3 comprises 16 residues. Here the CDR3 DNA reads TGCGCCAGCAGCTCGACAGGAACGAAACAAACAGATACGCAGTATTTT. It is translated as CASSSTGTKQTDTQYF.